The 6 T cell receptor beta chains reported below all come from one sample, sequenced in a study of graft-versus-host responses after intestinal transplantation. Sequencing used immunoSEQ multiplex PCR; TCRdb keeps in-frame clones, though not all of them. Here the sample spans 55,000 to 70,000 clones, around nine tenths being singletons. Sequencing was performed on PBMCs, taken 118 to 130 days after intestinal transplantation. The source of these receptors is a human patient who received an intestinal transplant, so some T cells may come from the graft donor.

This chain links TRBV18 with TRBJ2-7, with TRBD2 matching over 12 bases. With 6 bases clipped from V and 0 bases from J, the junction kept 9 bases outside the gene matches. Germline V lookup: CDR1 KGHSH, CDR2 LQKENI. This CDR3 is 17 amino acids long. DNA of the CDR3: TGTGCCAGCTCGGGACTAGCGGGCGTCCTTGGCTCCTACGAGCAGTACTTC. This sequence encodes CASSGLAGVLGSYEQYF.

The V gene is TRBV7-8, the J gene TRBJ2-6; D is unresolved. Trimming removed 1 base at V and 0 bases at J, with 7 bases between. This CDR3 is 16 amino acids long. Per the germline V gene, CDR1 is SGHVS and CDR2 is FQNEAQ. The CDR3 DNA sequence: TGTGCCAGCAGCTTAGTTGGGTTCTCTGGGGCCAACGTCCTGACTTTC. As protein: CASSLVGFSGANVLTF. The full variable domain, completed using reference TRBV7-8 and TRBJ2-6, is GAGVSQSPRYKVAKRGQDVALRCDPISGHVSLFWYQQALGQGPEFLTYFQNEAQLDKSGLPSDRFFAERPEGSVSTLKIQRTQQEDSAVYLCASSLVGFSGANVLTFGAGSRLTVL.

This chain connects TRBV7-2 to TRBJ1-2; no clear D. The CDR3 is 16 amino acids. V lost 4 bases and J lost 4, with 19 bases in between. Germline V gives CDR1 SGHTA, CDR2 FQGNSA. The CDR3 sequence: CASSYSRDGKTYGYTF. The DNA of the CDR3 is TGTGCCAGCAGCTATTCACGAGACGGAAAGACCTATGGCTACACCTTC.

This clone was counted a single time. The chain couples TRBV5-4 to TRBJ1-4, with D tentatively TRBD1 (6 bases). CDR3 length: 14 amino acids. The germline gives CDR1 SGHNT, CDR2 YYREEE (reference sequence). V was shortened by 3 bases and J by 7 bases, with 13 bases between the two germline ends. CDR3 sequence: CASSSQGRGEKLFF. CDR3 sequence (DNA): TGTGCCAGCAGCTCCCAGGGGAGGGGTGAAAAACTGTTTTTT.

The DNA of the CDR3 is TGTGCCAGCGGAGGAGACAGGGGTTATATCACAGATACGCAGTATTTT. Translating it yields CASGGDRGYITDTQYF. V usage is TRBV2 and J usage is TRBJ2-3; 8 bases line up with TRBD1. Germline CDR1 and CDR2: SNHLY and FYNNEI. V lost 8 bases, J lost 2 bases, and 12 bases stayed unmatched. This CDR3 contains 16 residues.

The chain couples TRBV18 to TRBJ2-7; either TRBD1 or TRBD2 may fit D (5 bases each). Trimming took off 0 bases at V and 4 bases at J, with 7 bases between the two ends. The CDR3 is 13 residues long. Germline V gene sequence: CDR1 KGHSH, CDR2 LQKENI. The CDR3 coding sequence is TGTGCCAGCTCACCACCGTGGGGGTACGAGCAGTACTTC. Protein: CASSPPWGYEQYF.